The text below deals with one T cell receptor beta chain. This receptor's antigen is unknown. No per-base quality is available; no much larger clone lies one base away. Reading the germline V gene (reference sequence) gives CDR1 SEHNR and CDR2 FQNEAQ. V is cut by 5 bases and J by 5 bases, and the space between the germline ends is 18 bases. The CDR3 goes from the cysteine to the phenylalanine over 16 residues. Kept here is only the CDR3 DNA, which spans 48 bases and is read in frame from base 1. The sample originates from a study of brain metastases from non-small cell lung cancer (dated 2019 in TCRdb). Regarding the complete study: In non-small-cell lung cancer patients, the researchers characterized the immune microenvironment of brain metastases and primary tumors that had been resected as matched pairs.

The investigation overall reported the following: T-cell infiltration was lower in brain metastases than in primary tumors (P < 0.001). T-cell clones appeared expanded in roughly 60% of brain metastases relative to the matched primary tumors. Paired brain metastases and primary tumors largely shared TCR repertoires, although T-cell densities in the metastases were sparse.

A total of 35 to 45 patients with non-small-cell lung cancer that had been surgically resected, each with specimens from both a primary tumor and a brain metastasis, made up the cohort. The tumor specimens used were formalin-fixed, paraffin-embedded tissues taken from archives. The library was obtained by the immunoSEQ multiplex PCR assay. Alongside a 770-gene immune expression panel, the team sequenced the T-cell receptor beta chain repertoire. Sourced from immuneACCESS, this table was stored by TCRdb with only in-frame sequences that have V and J called. A share of the clones is absent; for the studies checked, an unresolved V gene accounts for under half, and the remainder has no known explanation. Across this sample there are about 2,700 clones, with 80% to 90% seen only once. The top ten constitute 4.5% to 6% of the sample.

The material sequenced was primary lung tumor tissue. Per the publication, the cell subset or site label means: primary lung tumor paired with brain metastasis. The chain links TRBV7-9 with TRBJ1-4; the D gene identity is not certain. The TCR sequence derives from a donor at least 40 years old with non-small cell lung cancer. The bases read TGTGCCAGCAGCCACCCTATGGGGAGCGGCAATGAAAAACTGTTTTTT. Its protein product is CASSHPMGSGNEKLFF.